A single sample gave rise to the 28 T cell receptor beta chains below, sequenced in a study of blood T cells in healthy people across ages. With a J-beta primer mix and a sample-barcoded 5' primer, a second PCR ran roughly 6 to 11 cycles. MiXCR, applied by TCRdb to the 5' RACE reads, yields one record per CDR3 protein. Of about 640,000 distinct CDR3 sequences listed, 58% were seen once; the top ten hold over 30%. The material sequenced was blood. These receptors came from a man aged 55 to 69 in good health.

The chain is built from TRBV20-1 and TRBJ2-3; 8 bases are a match to TRBD2. In germline, CDR1 is DFQATT, CDR2 SNEGSKA (reference sequence). The CDR3 consists of 14 residues. V shed 5 bases and J 4 bases; nucleotides not matched to a gene: 8. CDR3 sequence reads: CSAGGGTRADTQYF. As DNA, the CDR3 is TGCAGTGCTGGGGGCGGGACTAGAGCAGATACGCAGTATTTT.

The chain combines TRBV14 with TRBJ2-4, with TRBD1 matching 7 bases. The CDR3 totals 14 residues. Looked up from germline, CDR1 is SGHDN and CDR2 is FVKESK. With 0 bases clipped from V and 6 bases from J, the junction kept 2 bases outside the gene matches. The chain's CDR3 is CASSQERQGNIQYF. The CDR3 DNA follows: TGTGCCAGCAGCCAAGAGCGACAGGGAAACATTCAGTACTTC.

This clonotype was seen at least ten times. The chain recombines TRBV18 with TRBJ2-7; D gene ambiguous. Trimming removed 3 bases from V and 4 bases from J, with 4 bases in between. Germline V gene data show CDR1 as KGHSH and CDR2 as LQKENI. This CDR3 spans 11 amino acids. CDR3 nucleotide sequence: TGTGCCAGCTCACCGGGGTACGAGCAGTACTTC. Its translation is CASSPGYEQYF.

The gene calls are TRBV6-4 and TRBJ1-2; TRBD1 agrees at 7 bases. Germline values: CDR1 MRHNA, CDR2 SNTAGT. J gave up 4 bases and V 0 bases, and 8 bases lay outside the gene matches. This CDR3 is 16 amino acids long. The CDR3 DNA follows: TGTGCCAGCAGTGACTCGACCCCCGGGACAGCCTATGGCTACACCTTC. Encoded protein: CASSDSTPGTAYGYTF.

The chain combines TRBV5-1 with TRBJ1-1, with a weak D call TRBD1 (6 bases). Germline V gene sequence: CDR1 SGHRS, CDR2 YFSETQ. Trimming pared 4 bases from V and 1 base from J, leaving 14 bases between. The CDR3 loop spans 15 amino acids. The chain's CDR3 is CASSDQGPPNTEAFF. The CDR3 DNA reads TGCGCCAGCAGCGATCAGGGGCCCCCGAACACTGAAGCTTTCTTT.

This chain joins TRBV27 and TRBJ1-2; 12 bases align to TRBD1. Looked up from germline, CDR1 is MNHEY and CDR2 is SMNVEV (reference sequence). The trim removed 6 bases at V and 4 bases at J, leaving 9 bases unmatched. CDR3 size: 16 residues. The CDR3 nucleotides are TGTGCCAGCAGCCTAGGGACAGGGGGCTCGATCTATGGCTACACCTTC. Translation: CASSLGTGGSIYGYTF.

This chain links TRBV5-6 with TRBJ2-6, with D uncertain. CDR1 SGHDT and CDR2 YYEEEE come from the germline V gene. The V end lost 4 bases, the J end lost 0 bases, and 8 bases lay between the germline ends. CDR3 length: 15 amino acids. In DNA, the CDR3 is TGTGCCAGCAGCCCATGGGCCTCTGGGGCCAACGTCCTGACTTTC. This gives the protein CASSPWASGANVLTF.

About this clonotype: The junction departs from germline at one end; a sequencing error may be responsible. The CDR3 nucleotides read TGTACCAGCGGACAGCCCCCTAATTCACCCCTCCACTTT. Translating gives CTSGQPPNSPLHF. This sequence joins TRBV6-5 and TRBJ1-6; possible D gene TRBD1, 6 bases. This CDR3 has 13 residues. CDR1 is MNHEY and CDR2 is SVGAGI in the germline V gene.

V gene TRBV29-1 combines with J gene TRBJ2-1; D may be TRBD1 (5 bases). The CDR3 has 13 residues. V lost 6 bases and J 7 bases, leaving 16 bases between the germline ends. Germline V lookup: CDR1 SQVTM, CDR2 ANQGSEA. CDR3 sequence: CSVDQGGWNEQFF. In DNA, the CDR3 is TGCAGCGTCGACCAGGGTGGGTGGAATGAGCAGTTCTTC.

CDR3 sequence reads: CSGQSGGSYNEQFF. The CDR3 nucleotides are TGCAGTGGACAGAGCGGGGGCTCCTACAATGAGCAGTTCTTC. The rearrangement uses TRBV20-1 and TRBJ2-1, with 8 bases fitting TRBD2. There are 14 residues in the CDR3. The germline V gene encodes CDR1 DFQATT and CDR2 SNEGSKA (reference sequence). Losses at the gene ends were 7 bases for V and 0 bases for J; bases not matched to a gene: 5.

The CDR3 DNA reads TGTGCCAGCGGTACCGACAGAAATGAGCAGTTCTTC. Protein: CASGTDRNEQFF. The genes are TRBV9 and TRBJ2-1; D is perhaps TRBD1 (5 bases). Trimming removed 7 bases at V and 7 bases at J, with 12 bases between. This CDR3 contains 12 residues. Germline V gene sequence: CDR1 SGDLS, CDR2 YYNGEE.

This chain joins TRBV7-2 and TRBJ2-5, with 9 bases lining up with TRBD1. Looked up from germline, CDR1 is SGHTA and CDR2 is FQGNSA. The CDR3 is made up of 16 amino acids. The V segment lost 6 bases and the J segment 5 bases; nucleotides outside the gene matches: 13. The CDR3 loop is CASRPHYGQGRETQYF. CDR3 bases: TGTGCCAGCAGACCTCATTACGGACAGGGGAGGGAGACCCAGTACTTC.

V is TRBV6-2 or TRBV6-3 and J is TRBJ1-1, with a possible D match to TRBD1 (5 bases). Trimming stripped 5 bases from V and 4 bases from J, with 11 bases between. The CDR3 has 13 amino acids. CDR1 MNHEY and CDR2 SVGEGT come from the germline V gene. The CDR3 DNA reads TGTGCCAGCAGTCACGGCGGGGGCACTGAAGCTTTCTTT. It translates to CASSHGGGTEAFF.

CDR3 in amino acids: CASSLNTGTVQETQYF. DNA for the CDR3: TGCGCCAGCAGCTTAAACACCGGGACAGTCCAAGAGACCCAGTACTTC. The J gene is TRBJ2-5, the V gene TRBV5-1; 7 bases are shared with TRBD1. Per germline, CDR1 SGHRS and CDR2 YFSETQ. The CDR3 sequence is 16 residues long. Losses at the gene ends were 2 bases for V and 1 base for J; bases not matched to a gene: 8.

In DNA form, the CDR3 reads TGTGCCAGCAGCCCGTCACGACAGGGAGTCCGGGGCTACACCTTC. Protein: CASSPSRQGVRGYTF. The V call is TRBV3-1, the J call TRBJ1-2; TRBD1 matches 7 bases. The CDR3 has 15 residues. Trimming took 4 bases from V and 8 from J; bases not matched to a gene: 13. Germline CDR1 is LGHDT and CDR2 is YNNKEL (reference sequence).

The chain joins TRBV7-9 to TRBJ1-2; TRBD1 matches at 9 bases. J lost 1 base, V lost 5 bases, and 8 bases had no gene match. Germline CDR1 is SEHNR and CDR2 is FQNEAQ (reference sequence). The CDR3 spans 16 residues. The CDR3 spells CASSQGQGRGNYGYTF. In nucleotides, the CDR3 is TGTGCCAGCAGCCAGGGACAGGGTCGAGGTAACTATGGCTACACCTTC.

The chain combines TRBV20-1 with TRBJ2-7, with unresolved D. Trimming left V 1 base short and J 2 bases short, with 9 bases between. The V gene's germline CDR1 is DFQATT and CDR2 SNEGSKA (reference sequence). The CDR3 has 13 amino acids. This chain's CDR3 is CSARGDLTYEQYF. The CDR3 region has the DNA TGCAGTGCTAGAGGAGACCTTACCTACGAGCAGTACTTC.

The chain couples TRBV7-2 to TRBJ1-2, with D possibly matching TRBD1 (6 bases). Per germline, CDR1 SGHTA and CDR2 FQGNSA. Trimming removed 1 base at V and 8 bases at J, with 17 bases between. The length of the CDR3 is 15 residues. The DNA of the CDR3 is TGTGCCAGCAGCTTAGGGGCCAGCGGGGGCAAGGGCTACACCTTC. Its protein is CASSLGASGGKGYTF.

This clonotype was found a few times. The chain has TRBV2 and TRBJ2-5, with TRBD1 as a possible D gene (5 bases). Germline values: CDR1 SNHLY, CDR2 FYNNEI. The CDR3 contains 14 residues. Trimming stripped 3 bases from V and 2 bases from J, with 10 bases between. CDR3 protein: CASSDRSGQETQYF. The CDR3 DNA is TGTGCCAGCAGTGATCGGTCAGGGCAAGAGACCCAGTACTTC.

There are a few counts of this clonotype. The J gene is TRBJ2-6, the V gene TRBV7-8; D not certain. The germline V gene has CDR1 SGHVS and CDR2 FQNEAQ. This CDR3 is built from 14 residues. V was cut by 11 bases and J by 6 bases, with 17 bases left in between. This CDR3 reads CALSGVRKANVLTF. CDR3 in DNA: TGTGCCCTGTCGGGTGTTCGGAAGGCCAACGTCCTGACTTTC.

The V and J genes are TRBV20-1 and TRBJ2-3; a possible D gene is TRBD2 (6 bases). There are 14 residues in the CDR3. From germline, CDR1 is DFQATT and CDR2 SNEGSKA (reference sequence). Trimming took off 4 bases at V and 2 bases at J, with 13 bases between the two ends. The CDR3 loop is CSATGGLYTDTQYF. The CDR3 DNA reads as TGCAGTGCTACCGGTGGACTATACACAGATACGCAGTATTTT.

The chain joins TRBV3-1 to TRBJ2-4, with 14 positions matching TRBD2. Germline CDR1 LGHDT, CDR2 YNNKEL (reference sequence). The J segment lost 1 base and the V segment lost 1 base, leaving 3 bases of the junction unmatched. The CDR3 has 18 residues. CDR3 residues: CASSQVTSGGAAKNIQYF. Written as DNA, the CDR3 is TGTGCCAGCAGCCAAGTGACTAGCGGGGGGGCGGCCAAAAACATTCAGTACTTC. The full variable domain, in which reference TRBV3-1 and TRBJ2-4 provide the parts outside the CDR3, is DTAVSQTPKYLVTQMGNDKSIKCEQNLGHDTMYWYKQDSKKFLKIMFSYNNKELIINETVPNRFSPKSPDKAHLNLHINSLELGDSAVYFCASSQVTSGGAAKNIQYFGAGTRLSVL.

The rearrangement joins TRBV12-3 or TRBV12-4 to TRBJ1-4; 7 nucleotides agree with TRBD1. The CDR3 has 13 residues. Trimming at V came to 3 bases and at J to 8 bases, leaving 3 bases not matched to a gene. CDR3 in DNA: TGTGCCAGCAGTTTCAACAGGGGAGAAAAACTGTTTTTT. Its protein is CASSFNRGEKLFF.

V usage is TRBV7-9 and J usage is TRBJ1-1; D is perhaps TRBD1 (5 bases). The CDR3 runs to 16 residues. Germline CDR1 is SEHNR and CDR2 is FQNEAQ (reference sequence). Trimming took 5 bases from V and 5 from J, leaving 21 bases between them. In DNA form, the CDR3 reads TGTGCCAGCAGCGCCCACCTAAGGGGAGGGAGGACTGAAGCTTTCTTT. Its translation is CASSAHLRGGRTEAFF.

This clonotype was counted only a few times. The chain recombines TRBV11-2 with TRBJ2-1; the D gene could be TRBD1 or TRBD2 (5 bases each). Trimming cost V 6 bases and J 7 bases, with 10 bases left between them. The CDR3 covers 12 residues. Germline-derived CDR1 and CDR2 are SGHAT and FQNNGV. In DNA, the CDR3 is TGTGCCAGCAGTCAGGGCGGGAATGAGCAGTTCTTC. Its translation is CASSQGGNEQFF.

This clonotype was seen ten or more times. The chain carries TRBV21-1 and TRBJ1-2. TRBV21-1 is labeled a pseudogene. The CDR3 extends over 16 amino acids. The CDR3 spells CASSKLAHSSNYGYTF. DNA for the CDR3: TGTGCCAGCAGCAAATTGGCCCACTCTTCTAACTATGGCTACACCTTC.

There are many counts of this clonotype. The chain combines TRBV14 with TRBJ1-1; D remains unclear. Germline-derived CDR1 and CDR2 are SGHDN and FVKESK. The CDR3 covers 13 residues. Trimming removed 3 bases from V and 0 bases from J, with 5 bases in between. The CDR3 nucleotides read TGTGCCAGCAGCCAGACCGTGAACACTGAAGCTTTCTTT. Translation gives CASSQTVNTEAFF.

The chain links TRBV6-2 or TRBV6-3 to TRBJ1-5, with TRBD1 matching over 10 bases. CDR3 length: 15 amino acids. Germline-derived CDR1 and CDR2 are MNHEY and SVGEGT. V was pared by 8 bases and J by 3 bases, with 7 bases of the junction left unmatched. CDR3 protein: CASQTTGGSNQPQHF. The CDR3 bases are TGTGCCAGCCAAACGACAGGGGGCTCCAATCAGCCCCAGCATTTT.